This T cell receptor (beta chain) is drawn from a study of CD8 T cells in Susac syndrome. Random hexamers served to reverse transcribe roughly 0.45 to 1 ug RNA. The amplification used immunoSEQ multiplex PCR on TCR beta CDR3; it spanned 54 Vbeta and 13 Jbeta. TCRdb re-analysed the immunoSEQ multiplex PCR reads in MiXCR, keeping a single row per CDR3 protein. Among over 95,000 distinct CDR3 sequences listed, around 90% were seen once. J gave up 10 bases and V 4 bases, and 9 bases lay outside the gene matches. The germline gives CDR1 ENHRY, CDR2 SYGVKD. The CDR3 length is 16 residues. Sequencing of TCR beta drew on CD8+ and CD4+ T cells from blood. The CD8+ and CD4+ T cells were negatively isolated, with the TEMRA cells enriched by FACS.

The sequenced material came from CD4+ T cells from PBMCs. This sequence joins TRBV10-3 and TRBJ2-1; 14 nucleotides line up with TRBD2. This clonotype was obtained from a human donor in good health. CDR3 sequence: CAISGTSGRTEKEQFF. In nucleotides, the CDR3 is TGTGCCATCAGTGGGACTAGCGGGAGGACCGAGAAGGAGCAGTTCTTC.